What follows are 25 T cell receptor delta chains derived from one specimen sequenced in a study of gamma-delta T cells after stem cell transplantation. TCRdb fed the RT-PCR reads to CATT. The table shows roughly 3,000 delta-chain clones, with under 3% occurring only once. What was sequenced was gamma-delta T cells. These receptors all stem from a human donor. It is not recorded whose cells these are; they may come from a transplant donor.

This clone was counted a few times. A much larger clonotype is one base distant, so this may be a read error. The sample contains more than one DNA sequence encoding this CDR3. The chain employs TRDV2 and TRDJ1, with TRDD3 matching 9 bases. Germline V gives CDR1 GEAIGNYY, CDR2 EKD. This CDR3 spans 16 amino acids. The CDR3 DNA sequence: TGTGCCTGTGACACCTTAACTGGGGGAGACACTGATAAACTCATCTTT. This translates into CACDTLTGGDTDKLIF.

With respect to this clone: TCRdb assigns this DNA the protein of a much larger clone, which departs from its translation at residue 8; this likely reflects a read error, and the protein shown comes from translating the DNA. The chain links TRDV2 to TRDJ1; possibly TRDD3 for D (5 bases). Trimming cost V 0 bases and J 0 bases, with 16 bases left between them. Germline V gene data show CDR1 as GEAIGNYY and CDR2 as EKD. The CDR3 consists of 17 residues. The CDR3 region has the DNA TGTGCCTGTGACACCCTCGGGGGTAGGGACTACACCGATAAACTCATCTTT. As protein: CACDTLGGRDYTDKLIF.

As to this clone: TCRdb's protein for this DNA is that of a much larger clone and differs from the translation at residue 11, likely a read error; the protein shown is the DNA translation. The chain recombines TRDV2 with TRDJ1; 9 bases line up with TRDD3. With V trimmed by 1 base and J by 1 base, 9 bases remained unmatched. The CDR3 covers 17 residues. Germline lookup yields CDR1 GEAIGNYY and CDR2 EKD. The CDR3 DNA follows: TGTGCCTGTGACACAGTGGGGGATATAAGGGCCACCGATAAACTCATCTTT. Protein: CACDTVGDIRATDKLIF.

The sample holds a few counts of this clone. A single base is all that separates this from a far larger clone, so a read error is likely. The genes are TRDV2 and TRDJ3, with 8 bases matching TRDD3. The CDR3 loop spans 23 amino acids. Germline loops: CDR1 GEAIGNYY, CDR2 EKD. J lost 0 bases, V lost 3 bases, and 21 bases had no gene match. The CDR3 region is CACDAVVRDTPEETSWDTRQMFF. The DNA of the CDR3 is TGTGCCTGTGACGCCGTTGTCCGGGATACGCCGGAAGAAACCTCCTGGGACACCCGACAGATGTTTTTC.

This clone was seen a handful of times. Translating this DNA gives a protein that differs at residues 5 and 6 from the TCRdb one, which belongs to a much larger clone; a read error is likely, and the protein shown is this translation. The chain carries TRDV2 and TRDJ3, with 8 bases aligning to TRDD3. The CDR3 totals 23 residues. From germline, CDR1 is GEAIGNYY and CDR2 EKD. The V and J ends lost 2 bases and 0 bases, in that order; junction bases with no gene match: 20. DNA for the CDR3: TGTGCCTGTGACATCATTGTCCGGGATACGCCGGAAGAAACCTCCTGGGACACCCGACAGATGTTTTTC. It yields the protein CACDIIVRDTPEETSWDTRQMFF.

This clone was counted between two and nine times. The likely explanation is a read error, given a far larger clone one base away. Other DNA sequences within the sample encode an identical CDR3. The V call is TRDV2, the J call TRDJ3; 8 nucleotides agree with TRDD3. This CDR3 spans 22 amino acids. The V gene end was trimmed by 1 base and the J gene end by 4 bases; junction bases not matched to a gene: 20. CDR1 and CDR2 (germline): GEAIGNYY, EKD. The CDR3 DNA sequence: TGTGCCTGTGACACGGTTGAATATACTGGGGGTGCCGCGTCATGGGACACCCGACAGATGTTTTTC. Protein product: CACDTVEYTGGAASWDTRQMFF.

This clone was seen a few times. A much larger clone differs by one base, so this may be a read error. The chain couples TRDV2 to TRDJ1; TRDD3 matches at 12 bases. The CDR3 runs 16 residues. The germline CDR1 and CDR2 sequences are GEAIGNYY and EKD. CDR3 nucleotides: TGTGCCTGTGATTTTCTACTGGGGGATACAACCGATAAATTCATCTTT. Translated: CACDFLLGDTTDKFIF.

In its sample, this clone ranks as medium-sized. This CDR3 is also generated by other DNA sequences in the sample. The chain uses TRDV2 and TRDJ3; no firm D call. V lost 3 bases to trimming and J lost 0 bases, with 11 bases between them. The CDR3 is 17 amino acids. The germline V gene encodes CDR1 GEAIGNYY and CDR2 EKD. The CDR3: CACDWTPSSWDTRQMFF. CDR3 DNA: TGTGCCTGTGACTGGACCCCGAGCTCCTGGGACACCCGACAGATGTTTTTC.

In its sample, this clone was seen a few times. The TCRdb record carries a much larger clone's protein, which differs from this DNA's translation at residue 15; a read error is the likely cause, and the protein listed here is the DNA translation. J is TRDJ1 and V is TRDV2; 7 nucleotides agree with TRDD3. The CDR3 loop spans 17 amino acids. Germline V gene sequence: CDR1 GEAIGNYY, CDR2 EKD. DNA for the CDR3: TGTGCCTGTGACACCCTCGGGGATAGGGACTACACCGATAAACCCATCTTT. Translating gives CACDTLGDRDYTDKPIF.

This clone was counted only a few times. A far larger clone is a single base away, which makes a read error likely. This CDR3 is also generated by other DNA sequences in the sample. CDR3: CACDSTGGYSWDTRQMFF. The CDR3 coding sequence is TGTGCCTGTGACAGTACTGGGGGGTACTCCTGGGACACCCGACAGATGTTTTTC. The chain carries TRDV2 and TRDJ3; 8 nucleotides align to TRDD3. The CDR3 spans 18 residues. Germline V lookup: CDR1 GEAIGNYY, CDR2 EKD. V lost 2 bases to trimming and J lost 0 bases; unmatched junction nucleotides: 5.

A word on this clone: This is likely an artifact of a read error, given a far larger clone one base away. The genes are TRDV2 and TRDJ1; D is undetermined. There are 14 residues in the CDR3. Germline CDR1 is GEAIGNYY and CDR2 is EKD. CDR3 region: CACDTIHRTDKPIF. DNA for the CDR3: TGTGCCTGTGACACCATTCATCGCACCGATAAACCCATCTTT.

This clone is large. Other nucleotide sequences from this sample produce the same CDR3. This chain uses TRDV2 with TRDJ1; a weak D match, TRDD3 (5 bases). The CDR3 sequence is 14 residues long. Trimming stripped 3 bases from V and 2 bases from J, with 12 bases between. CDR1 GEAIGNYY and CDR2 EKD come from the germline V gene. CDR3 sequence (DNA): TGTGCCTGTGACGGGTGGGGAGAGACCGATAAACTCATCTTT. Residues: CACDGWGETDKLIF.

This clone turned up a few times. The likely explanation is a read error, given a far larger clone one base away. Other DNA sequences in the same sample also yield this CDR3. The CDR3: CACDTVDKTGGFTDKLIF. For the CDR3, the DNA is TGTGCCTGTGACACCGTCGACAAAACTGGGGGATTTACCGATAAGCTCATCTTT. The rearrangement uses TRDV2 and TRDJ1; 10 bases align to TRDD3. Germline V gene lookup returns CDR1 GEAIGNYY and CDR2 EKD. CDR3 length: 18 amino acids.

As concerns this clone: TCRdb has a much larger clone's protein, which differs at residue 3 from the translation of this DNA, likely because of a read error; what is shown is the protein translated from the DNA. This chain connects TRDV2 to TRDJ1; 12 bases map to TRDD3. CDR1 is GEAIGNYY and CDR2 is EKD in the germline V gene. The CDR3 spans 16 residues. The CDR3 bases are TGTGCCCGTGATTTTCTACTGGGGGATACAACCGATAAACTCATCTTT. It codes for CARDFLLGDTTDKLIF.

This clone was counted ten times or more. This likely reflects a read error, since a far larger clone is one base away. In DNA, the CDR3 is TGTGCCTGTGACAAAGTGGGGGCTCCAGTTGTGACCGATAGACTCATCTTT. It specifies CACDKVGAPVVTDRLIF. This chain links TRDV2 with TRDJ1; tentative D call: TRDD3 (6 bases). There are 17 residues in the CDR3. Germline assignment: CDR1 GEAIGNYY and CDR2 EKD.

This clone was recorded a few times. This DNA's translation differs at residue 4 from TCRdb's protein, which comes from a much larger clone; a read error is likely, and the protein shown is translated from the DNA. The V and J genes are TRDV2 and TRDJ1, with 10 bases identical to TRDD3. The CDR3 covers 19 residues. The germline gives CDR1 GEAIGNYY, CDR2 EKD. The CDR3 here is CACGTVLGDPFPYTDKLIF. The DNA for the CDR3 is TGTGCCTGTGGCACCGTACTGGGGGATCCGTTCCCGTACACCGATAAACTCATCTTT.

This clone was observed a handful of times. TCRdb assigns this DNA the protein of a much larger clone, which departs from its translation at residue 4; this likely reflects a read error, and the protein shown comes from translating the DNA. CDR3 nucleotides: TGTGCCTGTAACAAAGTGGGGGCTCCAGTTGTGACCGATAAACTCATCTTT. It translates to CACNKVGAPVVTDKLIF. This sequence joins TRDV2 and TRDJ1; TRDD3 is a possible D gene (6 bases). CDR3 length: 17 residues. Germline V gene sequence: CDR1 GEAIGNYY, CDR2 EKD. V shed 6 bases and J shed 2 bases, with 24 bases lying between them.

This clone occurred a few times. A read error is likely here: a far larger clone is one base away. Other nucleotide sequences from this sample produce the same CDR3. J is TRDJ3 and V is TRDV2, with 8 bases matching TRDD3. CDR1 GEAIGNYY and CDR2 EKD come from the germline V gene. This CDR3 spans 22 amino acids. CDR3 coding DNA: TGTGCCTGTGACACGGTTGAATATACTGGGGGTGCCGCGTCCTGGGACACCCGACAAATGTTTTTC. This translates into CACDTVEYTGGAASWDTRQMFF.

The table lists this clone with a few counts. This likely came from a read error, as a far larger clone is one base away. The sample carries other DNA sequences with the same CDR3. The rearrangement joins TRDV2 to TRDJ1, with D possibly matching TRDD3 (5 bases). The CDR3 contains 14 residues. CDR1 GEAIGNYY and CDR2 EKD come from the germline V gene. The CDR3 protein is CACEPLTPGVKLIF. The CDR3 region has the DNA TGCGCCTGTGAACCCTTAACTCCGGGGGTTAAACTCATCTTT.

Judged by abundance, this clone is medium-sized. Other DNA sequences in this sample translate to the same CDR3. The V and J genes are TRDV2 and TRDJ3, with 10 bases fitting TRDD3. The CDR3 length is 21 residues. Unmatched junction bases numbered 10, after V lost 0 bases and J lost 0 bases. Germline values: CDR1 GEAIGNYY, CDR2 EKD. The CDR3 DNA reads as TGTGCCTGTGACACCGTGCGTACTGGGGGATCAAACTCCTGGGACACCCGACAGATGTTTTTC. Its protein product is CACDTVRTGGSNSWDTRQMFF.

In regard to this clone: A read error is likely here: a far larger clone is one base away. The V call is TRDV2, the J call TRDJ3, with 8 bases identical to TRDD3. This CDR3 comprises 23 residues. CDR1 and CDR2 from the germline V gene are GEAIGNYY and EKD. The CDR3 here is CACGTVVRDTPEETSWDTRQMFF. The CDR3 coding sequence is TGTGCCTGTGGCACCGTTGTCCGGGATACGCCGGAAGAAACCTCCTGGGACACCCGACAGATGTTTTTC.

This clone is deemed hyperexpanded. Other DNA sequences in this specimen translate into the identical CDR3. The CDR3 coding sequence is TGTGCCTGTGACACCGTTGTCCGGGATACGCCGGAAGAAACCTCCTGGGACACCCGACAGATGTTTTTC. It is translated as CACDTVVRDTPEETSWDTRQMFF. The chain couples TRDV2 to TRDJ3; 8 bases line up with TRDD3. The V gene's germline CDR1 is GEAIGNYY and CDR2 EKD. The CDR3 has 23 amino acids. The V segment lost 0 bases and the J segment 0 bases; nucleotides outside the gene matches: 18.

As concerns this clone: TCRdb shows a much larger clone's protein in place of this DNA's translation, and the two differ at residue 11, likely through a read error; the protein shown is translated from the DNA. The rearrangement joins TRDV2 to TRDJ3; D may be TRDD3 (5 bases). Germline CDR1 reads GEAIGNYY; CDR2 reads EKD. The CDR3 is 18 amino acids. This CDR3 is CACDTGWVSSRDTRQMFF. The CDR3 coding sequence is TGTGCCTGTGACACCGGCTGGGTTAGCTCCCGGGACACCCGACAGATGTTTTTC.

To note about this clone: A far bigger clonotype differs at one base, so this is likely a read error. Other nucleotide sequences in the sample specify the same CDR3. This rearrangement joins TRDV2 to TRDJ1; 8 nucleotides align to TRDD3. The CDR3 contains 17 residues. Germline V gives CDR1 GEAIGNYY, CDR2 EKD. CDR3 protein: CACDTLLGDTRTDKLIF. DNA for the CDR3: TGCGCCTGTGACACCCTACTAGGGGATACAAGGACCGATAAACTCATCTTT.

The rearrangement links TRDV2 to TRDJ3; no clear D. Trimming stripped 2 bases from V and 0 bases from J, with 13 bases between. Germline CDR1 reads GEAIGNYY; CDR2 reads EKD. CDR3 size: 18 residues. CDR3 coding DNA: TGTGCCTGTGACAGTACTAGGGACCTCTCCTGGGACACCCGACAGATGTTTTTC. Amino acid sequence: CACDSTRDLSWDTRQMFF.